This T cell receptor (beta chain) originates from a study of blood T cells in healthy people across ages. The CDR3 is 16 residues long. V was pared by 0 bases and J by 0 bases, with 11 bases between. Germline V lookup: CDR1 SGHTA, CDR2 FQGNSA. Next came a second PCR, run for roughly 6 to 11 cycles, which used a sample-barcoded 5' primer along with a J-beta primer mix. Each cDNA molecule carried a tag from a template-switch adaptor that contained 12 random nucleotides. MiXCR was run by TCRdb on the 5' RACE reads, yielding one entry per CDR3 protein. The table lists hundreds of thousands of distinct CDR3 sequences, around 21% of them singletons, with approximately 3.6% in the top ten.

The receptor's source is a man between 65 and 85 years old in good health. The J gene is TRBJ1-1, the V gene TRBV7-2; D remains unclear. The specimen was blood. CDR3 in DNA: TGTGCCAGCAGCTTAGCCAGTTCCGGCATGAACACTGAAGCTTTCTTT. This encodes CASSLASSGMNTEAFF.